Described below is a single T cell receptor beta chain sequence and its context. The antigen remains unidentified. These data originate in a study of T cell responses to AZD1222 COVID-19 vaccine. General study findings and limits: Dominant CD4 TCR responses targeted spike regions 160-218 and 743-854. Just a handful of AZD1222 recipients tested seropositive at baseline. Two doses of AZD1222 preceded a rise in Spike-specific TCR breadth and depth. Clonal diversity may have been underestimated, and the donors were mostly white British, with more females than males.

Germline CDR1 MNHEY, CDR2 SVGEGT. The CDR3 runs 17 residues. V gave up 3 bases and J gave up 0 bases; unmatched junction bases: 6. Method: immunoSEQ multiplex PCR; TCRdb's copy keeps in-frame clones and lacks some. The sample has 67,000 or so clones; around 84% are singletons. Material: peripheral blood, obtained on day 0 of AZD1222 vaccination. The receptor's source is an adult in good health. The chain is built from TRBV6-2 or TRBV6-3 and TRBJ2-2, with 8 bases matching TRBD1. This CDR3 is CASSYSRTGTNTGELFF. CDR3 bases: TGTGCCAGCAGTTATTCACGGACAGGGACGAACACCGGGGAGCTGTTTTTT.